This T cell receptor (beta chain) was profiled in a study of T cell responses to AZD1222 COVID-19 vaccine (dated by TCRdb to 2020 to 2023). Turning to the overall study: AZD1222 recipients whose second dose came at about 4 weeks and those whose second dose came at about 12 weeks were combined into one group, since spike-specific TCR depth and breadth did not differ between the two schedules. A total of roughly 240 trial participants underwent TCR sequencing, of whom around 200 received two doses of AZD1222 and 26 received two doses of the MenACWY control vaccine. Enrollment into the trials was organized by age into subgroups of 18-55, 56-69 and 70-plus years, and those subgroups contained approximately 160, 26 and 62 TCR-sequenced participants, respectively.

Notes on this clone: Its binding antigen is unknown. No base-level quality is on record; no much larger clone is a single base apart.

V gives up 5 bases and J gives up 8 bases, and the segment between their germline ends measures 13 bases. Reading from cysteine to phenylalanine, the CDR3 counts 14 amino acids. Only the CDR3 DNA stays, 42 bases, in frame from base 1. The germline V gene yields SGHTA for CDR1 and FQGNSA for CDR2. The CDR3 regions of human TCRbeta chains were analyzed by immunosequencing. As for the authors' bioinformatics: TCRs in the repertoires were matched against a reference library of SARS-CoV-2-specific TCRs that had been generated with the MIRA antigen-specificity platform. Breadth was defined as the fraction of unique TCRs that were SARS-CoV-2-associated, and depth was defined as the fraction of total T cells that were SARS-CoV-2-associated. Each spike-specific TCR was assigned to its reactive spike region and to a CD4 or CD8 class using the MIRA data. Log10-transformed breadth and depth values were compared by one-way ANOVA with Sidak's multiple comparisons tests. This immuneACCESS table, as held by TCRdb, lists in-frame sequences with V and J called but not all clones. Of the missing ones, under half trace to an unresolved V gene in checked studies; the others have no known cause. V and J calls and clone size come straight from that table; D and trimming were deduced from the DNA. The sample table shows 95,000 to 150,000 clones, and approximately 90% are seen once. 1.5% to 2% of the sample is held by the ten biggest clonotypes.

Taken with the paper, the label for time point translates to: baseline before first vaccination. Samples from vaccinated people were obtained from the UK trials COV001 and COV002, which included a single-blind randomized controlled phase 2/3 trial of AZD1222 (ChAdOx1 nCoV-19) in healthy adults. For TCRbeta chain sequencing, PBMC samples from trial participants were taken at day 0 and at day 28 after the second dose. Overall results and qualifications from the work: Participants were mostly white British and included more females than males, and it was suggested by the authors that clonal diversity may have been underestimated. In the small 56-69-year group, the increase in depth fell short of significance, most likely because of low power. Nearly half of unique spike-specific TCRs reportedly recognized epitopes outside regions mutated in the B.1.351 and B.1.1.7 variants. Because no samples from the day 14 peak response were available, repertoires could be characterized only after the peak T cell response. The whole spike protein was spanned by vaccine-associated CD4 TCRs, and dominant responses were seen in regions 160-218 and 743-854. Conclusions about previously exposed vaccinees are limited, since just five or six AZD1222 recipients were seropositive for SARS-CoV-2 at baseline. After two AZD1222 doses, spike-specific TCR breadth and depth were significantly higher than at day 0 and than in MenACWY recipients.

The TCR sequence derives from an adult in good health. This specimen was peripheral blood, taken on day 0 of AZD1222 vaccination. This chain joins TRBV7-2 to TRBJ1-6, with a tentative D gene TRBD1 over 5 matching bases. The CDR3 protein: CASSPGGDYSPLHF. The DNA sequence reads TGTGCCAGCAGCCCCGGGGGGGATTATTCACCCCTCCACTTT.